This T cell receptor (beta chain) was identified in a study of blood T cell repertoires in COVID-19. Study background: Samples came from the United States, Italy and Spain, spanning acute and convalescent COVID-19.

With 3 bases removed from V and 2 bases from J, the gap between germline ends came to 11 bases. This CDR3 is 14 amino acids long. Germline V CDR1 and CDR2: SNHLY, FYNNEI. Original analysis: Reference gene primers were amplified, and this amplification served to estimate nucleated cell counts. Some clones are missing from TCRdb's copy, which holds only in-frame ones; the method was immunoSEQ multiplex PCR. The V and J calls and clone size are taken from that table; D and trimming were inferred from the DNA. The table has roughly 410,000 clones, roughly nine tenths seen once; the top ten hold over 1%. This clone was seen once.

Sequencing input: peripheral blood. The receptor was derived from a man aged 35-49 years with acute or convalescent COVID-19. V and J are TRBV2 and TRBJ2-7; possibly TRBD1 for D (5 bases). CDR3 loop: CASSDGAITYEQYF. The CDR3 DNA sequence: TGTGCCAGCAGTGATGGGGCCATTACCTACGAGCAGTACTTC.